This TCR beta chain was sequenced in a study of neurological immune-mediated disorders. TCRdb re-called the 5' RACE reads with MiXCR, one entry per CDR3 protein. The table records some 66,000 distinct CDR3 sequences, 4.5% to 5.5% of them present only once. Germline CDR1 and CDR2: KGHSH and LQKENI. The CDR3 is 15 residues long. V lost 3 bases to trimming and J lost 0 bases, with 11 bases between them. This clonotype was obtained from a man between 25 and 39 years old with multiple sclerosis. Sequencing used PBMCs. The chain links TRBV18 to TRBJ1-2; the D is unclear. In DNA, the CDR3 is TGTGCCAGCTCACCGGCATCCGGAGCTAACTATGGCTACACCTTC. It specifies CASSPASGANYGYTF. The complete variable domain, with remaining parts taken from reference TRBV18 and TRBJ1-2, reads NAGVMQNPRHLVRRRGQEARLRCSPMKGHSHVYWYRQLPEEGLKFMVYLQKENIIDESGMPKERFSAEFPKEGPSILRIQQVVRGDSAAYFCASSPASGANYGYTFGSGTRLTVV.